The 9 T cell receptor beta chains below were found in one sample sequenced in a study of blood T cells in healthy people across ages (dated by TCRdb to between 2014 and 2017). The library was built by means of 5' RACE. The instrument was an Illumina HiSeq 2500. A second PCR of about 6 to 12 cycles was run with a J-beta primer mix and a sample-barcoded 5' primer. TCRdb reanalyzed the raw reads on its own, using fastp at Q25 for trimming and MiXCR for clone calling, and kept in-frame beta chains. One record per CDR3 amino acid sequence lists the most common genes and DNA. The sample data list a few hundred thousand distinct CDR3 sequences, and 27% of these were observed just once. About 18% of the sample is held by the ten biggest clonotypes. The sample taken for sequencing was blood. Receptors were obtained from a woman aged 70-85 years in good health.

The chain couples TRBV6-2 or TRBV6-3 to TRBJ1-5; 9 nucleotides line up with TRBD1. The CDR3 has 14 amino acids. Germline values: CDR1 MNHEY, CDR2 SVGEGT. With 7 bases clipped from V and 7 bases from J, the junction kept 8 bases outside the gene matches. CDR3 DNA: TGTGCCAGCACCAAGACAGGGGGTGAACAGCCCCAGCATTTT. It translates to CASTKTGGEQPQHF.

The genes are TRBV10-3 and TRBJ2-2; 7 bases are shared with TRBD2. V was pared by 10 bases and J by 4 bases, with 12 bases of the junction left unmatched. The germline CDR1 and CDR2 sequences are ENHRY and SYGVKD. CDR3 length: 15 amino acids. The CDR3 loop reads CATNNRAGLTGELFF. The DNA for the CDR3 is TGTGCCACCAACAACAGAGCGGGGCTCACCGGGGAGCTGTTTTTT.

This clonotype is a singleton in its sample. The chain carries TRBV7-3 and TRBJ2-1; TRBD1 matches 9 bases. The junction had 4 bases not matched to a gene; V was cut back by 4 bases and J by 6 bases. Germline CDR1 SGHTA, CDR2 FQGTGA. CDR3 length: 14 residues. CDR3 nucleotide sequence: TGTGCCAGCAGCTCCCCGGGACAGGGCAATGAGCAGTTCTTC. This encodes CASSSPGQGNEQFF.

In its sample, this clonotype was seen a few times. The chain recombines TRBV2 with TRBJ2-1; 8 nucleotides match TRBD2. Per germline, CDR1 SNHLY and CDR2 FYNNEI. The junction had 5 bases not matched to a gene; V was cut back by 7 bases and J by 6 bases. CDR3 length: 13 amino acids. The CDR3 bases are TGTGCCAGCACGGGACTAGTTGCCAATGAGCAGTTCTTC. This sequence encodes CASTGLVANEQFF.

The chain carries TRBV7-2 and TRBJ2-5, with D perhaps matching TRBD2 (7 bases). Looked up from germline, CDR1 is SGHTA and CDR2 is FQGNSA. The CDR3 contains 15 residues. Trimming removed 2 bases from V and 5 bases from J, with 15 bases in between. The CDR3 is CASSLLPRGQETQYF. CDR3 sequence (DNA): TGTGCCAGCAGCTTACTTCCGCGGGGGCAGGAGACCCAGTACTTC. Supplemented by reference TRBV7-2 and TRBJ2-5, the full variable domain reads GAGVSQSPSNKVTEKGKDVELRCDPISGHTALYWYRQSLGQGLEFLIYFQGNSAPDKSGLPSDRFSAERTGGSVSTLTIQRTQQEDSAVYLCASSLLPRGQETQYFGPGTRLLVL.

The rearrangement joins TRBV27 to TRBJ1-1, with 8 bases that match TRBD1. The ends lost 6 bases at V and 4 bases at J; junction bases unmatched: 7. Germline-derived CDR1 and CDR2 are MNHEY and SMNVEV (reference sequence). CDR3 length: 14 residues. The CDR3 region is CASSTGGRGTEAFF. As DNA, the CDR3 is TGTGCCAGCAGCACAGGGGGACGGGGCACTGAAGCTTTCTTT.

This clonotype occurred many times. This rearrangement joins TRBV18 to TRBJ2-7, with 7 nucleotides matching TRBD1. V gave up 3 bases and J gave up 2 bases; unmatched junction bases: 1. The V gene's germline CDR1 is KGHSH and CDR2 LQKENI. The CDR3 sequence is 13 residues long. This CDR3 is CASSPQGAYEQYF. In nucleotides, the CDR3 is TGTGCCAGCTCACCGCAGGGGGCCTACGAGCAGTACTTC.

The CDR3 spells CSAREGGGSDEKLFF. Written as DNA, the CDR3 is TGCAGTGCTAGAGAGGGGGGAGGGTCCGATGAAAAACTGTTTTTT. The V gene is TRBV20-1, the J gene TRBJ1-4, with a weak D call TRBD1 (5 bases). There are 15 residues in the CDR3. Trimming removed 0 bases at V and 6 bases at J, with 14 bases between. From germline, CDR1 is DFQATT and CDR2 SNEGSKA (reference sequence).

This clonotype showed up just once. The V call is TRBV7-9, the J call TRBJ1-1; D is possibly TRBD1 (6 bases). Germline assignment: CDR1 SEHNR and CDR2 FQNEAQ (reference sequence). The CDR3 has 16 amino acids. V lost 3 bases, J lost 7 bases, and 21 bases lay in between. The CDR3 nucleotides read TGTGCCAGCAGCTTCAGAAGACAGGTGGGGAATGATGAAGCTTTCTTT. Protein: CASSFRRQVGNDEAFF.